This T cell receptor (beta chain) was sequenced in a study of response to subunit inactivated influenza vaccine (dated 2018 in TCRdb). Context from the whole study: To follow how T cells responded to a trivalent subunit inactivated influenza vaccine, the researchers relied on deep quantitative profiling of the T cell receptor repertoire.

The library relied on RT-PCR. TCRdb names Illumina HiSeq 2500 as the instrument used. The public sequencing data were trimmed at Q25 with fastp and processed into clonotypes with MiXCR by TCRdb, which kept only in-frame beta chains. One record per CDR3 amino acid sequence lists the most common genes and DNA. The sample yields 250,000 to 350,000 distinct CDR3 sequences; over 20% were counted once. About 9.4% of the sample rests with the top ten. The investigation overall reported the following: The authors suggested that each seasonal influenza vaccination may recruit only a limited number of new T cells.

About this clonotype: The specificity of this receptor is unknown. Base qualities were left out, and no much larger clone turns up one base away.

This clonotype was obtained from a man between 50 and 69 years old who received an inactivated influenza vaccine. Donor details come from another sample of the same person, matched by shared clones. The input for sequencing was PBMCs from blood, taken about 20 months after vaccination.

The DNA sequence reads TGTGCCAGCGCAGGACATAAGAGAAAGCAGTACTTC. This is translated as CASAGHKRKQYF. This chain is built from TRBV28 and TRBJ2-7; TRBD1 might be the D gene, on 5 matching bases. The CDR3 runs 12 residues from the cysteine to the phenylalanine. Only the CDR3 part of the read is kept: 36 bases, read in frame from the first base. Trimming removed 8 bases from V and 8 bases from J, leaving 16 bases between the germline ends. The germline V gene gives CDR1 as MDHEN and CDR2 as SYDVKM.